This paragraph covers one TCR beta chain sequence. The antigen remains undetermined. The sample holds other DNA sequences that translate to the same CDR3. CDR1 and CDR2 from the germline V gene are SQVTM and ANQGSEA. CDR3 length: 12 amino acids. The V end was cut by 3 bases, the J end by 0 bases, with 5 bases between. After isolation, RNA underwent reverse transcription to generate cDNA as the sequencing template. TCRdb's table, derived via immunoSEQ multiplex PCR, lists solely in-frame clones and lacks some. The data contain around 200,000 clones, over 60% of them seen just once; the ten biggest clones take up more than 3.5%. Specified treatment: oral pan-JAK inhibitor, 5-10 mg twice daily. The sample belongs to a study of CD8+ T cells in alopecia areata. Study findings and constraints: Scalp sample sequencing also detects resident alphabeta T cells of normal skin.

The source of this sequence is a human donor with alopecia areata. The starting material was CD4+ T cells sorted from blood, obtained at week 4, from a patient treated with tofacitinib. J is TRBJ1-2 and V is TRBV29-1; D uncertain. The CDR3 coding sequence is TGCAGCGTTGATAGATCTAACTATGGCTACACCTTC. Amino acids: CSVDRSNYGYTF.